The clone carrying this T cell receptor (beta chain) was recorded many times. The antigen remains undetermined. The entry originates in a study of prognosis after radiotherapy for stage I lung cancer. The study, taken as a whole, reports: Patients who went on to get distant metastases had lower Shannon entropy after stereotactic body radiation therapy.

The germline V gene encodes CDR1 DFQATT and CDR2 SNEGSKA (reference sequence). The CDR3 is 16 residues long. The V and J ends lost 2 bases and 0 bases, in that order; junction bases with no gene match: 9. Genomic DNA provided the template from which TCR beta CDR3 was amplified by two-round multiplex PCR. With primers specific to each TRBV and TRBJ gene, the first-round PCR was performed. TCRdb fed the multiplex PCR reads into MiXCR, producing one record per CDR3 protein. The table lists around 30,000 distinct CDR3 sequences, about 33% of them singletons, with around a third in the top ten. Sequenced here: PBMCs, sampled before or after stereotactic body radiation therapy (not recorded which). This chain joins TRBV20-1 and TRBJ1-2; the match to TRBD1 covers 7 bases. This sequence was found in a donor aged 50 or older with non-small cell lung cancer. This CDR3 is CSARHADRVTNYGYTF. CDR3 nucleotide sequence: TGCAGTGCTAGACACGCCGACAGGGTAACTAACTATGGCTACACCTTC.